The present TCR beta chain was sequenced within a study of control samples from healthy donors and cancer patients. The ends lost 6 bases at V and 2 bases at J; junction bases unmatched: 6. CDR3 length: 14 amino acids. From germline, CDR1 is MDHEN and CDR2 SYDVKM. The method was immunoSEQ multiplex PCR; TCRdb's version includes in-frame clones alone and lacks a portion of them. The sample carries around 120,000 clones, approximately 90% recorded once. This sequence joins TRBV28 and TRBJ1-2; 7 nucleotides match TRBD1. The sequenced sample consisted of blood. This sequence was found in a woman between 65 and 79 years old in good health. CDR3 region: CASSQGQLNYGYTF. CDR3 sequence (DNA): TGTGCCAGCAGCCAGGGACAGCTAAACTATGGCTACACCTTC.